This T cell receptor (beta chain) was recovered during a study of T cells after yellow fever vaccination. The study's findings and limits: A weaker but faster secondary response was observed, peaking on day 5 versus 15.

Template switching by 5'RACE produced TCR cDNA, adding a universal primer site and UMIs. From the 5' RACE reads, TCRdb called clonotypes with MiXCR, one entry per CDR3 protein. The sample holds a few hundred thousand distinct CDR3 sequences; around a sixth are singletons and the top ten take approximately 15%. This clonotype was seen repeatedly, ten times or more. No antigen is known for it. The V segment lost 0 bases and the J segment 2 bases; nucleotides outside the gene matches: 9. This CDR3 contains 18 residues. Germline CDR1 is SGHAT and CDR2 is FQNNGV. This sample comprised PBMCs, obtained 5 to 6 days after the first yellow fever vaccination. The source of this sequence is a man between 18 and 35 years old who received the YFV17D yellow fever vaccine. The chain recombines TRBV11-2 with TRBJ2-1; 8 bases align to TRBD2. In nucleotides, the CDR3 is TGTGCCAGCAGCTTAGACCAGGGAGGTAGCGGGGCCTACAATGAGCAGTTCTTC. It yields the protein CASSLDQGGSGAYNEQFF.